This is a list of T cell receptor beta chains from one sample in a study of shared clonotypes between healthy human individuals. Generated by immunoSEQ multiplex PCR, the TCRdb table keeps only in-frame clones and is missing some. The sample has some 2,000,000 clones; 85% to 95% are singletons. The sequencing sample was made of naive CD4+ T cells sorted from blood. These receptors came from a man between 18 and 29 years old in good health. Each CDR3 is given with its conserved first and last residue. The order of the fields is CDR3 DNA, CDR3 protein, clone size, D gene, J gene, V gene, CDR3 length. D genes are given only for firm matches. Size is stated for part of the rows, as once, few or many counts, or as a class when the clone is expanded.

TGTGCCCTGGAGGCCGGGTTGGGCAGCTCCTACGAGCAGTACTTC	CALEAGLGSSYEQYF	NA	NA	TRBJ2-7	TRBV30	15
TGTGCCAGCAGCGGGGACTCTTACTCAAACTATGGCTACACCTTC	CASSGDSYSNYGYTF	NA	NA	TRBJ1-2	TRBV11-2	15
TGTGCCAGTAGTATAGGGGACAGACAGGGACAAACCTACGAGCAGTACTTC	CASSIGDRQGQTYEQYF	NA	TRBD1	TRBJ2-7	TRBV19	17
TGTGCCAGCGCGAGGGGTTCCTACAATGAGCAGTTCTTC	CASARGSYNEQFF	NA	NA	TRBJ2-1	TRBV19	13
TGTGCCAGCAGCCCCTGGACTAGCGGGGGCTACAATGAGCAGTTCTTC	CASSPWTSGGYNEQFF	NA	TRBD2	TRBJ2-1	TRBV13	16
TGCGCCACCACACCAACGGCGGGTAACAATGAGCAGTTCTTC	CATTPTAGNNEQFF	NA	NA	TRBJ2-1	TRBV5-1	14
TGTGCCTGGAACCCGGGGAGTAATTCACCCCTCCACTTT	CAWNPGSNSPLHF	NA	NA	TRBJ1-6	TRBV30	13
TGTGCCAGCAGCAAGAGCCCCAAGCCTAGCACAGATACGCAGTATTTT	CASSKSPKPSTDTQYF	NA	NA	TRBJ2-3	TRBV5-4	16
TGTGCCTGGAGTGGAATGGGGATCTCACCCCTCCACTTT	CAWSGMGISPLHF	NA	NA	TRBJ1-6	TRBV30	13
TGTGCCAGCAGTGAGGTCACAGGGTTTAGTTTGGGCGATACGCAGTATTTT	CASSEVTGFSLGDTQYF	NA	NA	TRBJ2-3	TRBV2	17
TGTGCCAGCAGTTACTCCGCGGCTAGCAATCAGCCCCAGCATTTT	CASSYSAASNQPQHF	once	NA	TRBJ1-5	TRBV6-5	15
TGCAGCGGCAGCGGGAGATTAGGAGATACGCAGTATTTT	CSGSGRLGDTQYF	NA	TRBD2	TRBJ2-3	TRBV29-1	13
TGCGCCAGCAGCCAAGAGCCAGCAGGGGGCGGAACTAATGAAAAACTGTTTTTT	CASSQEPAGGGTNEKLFF	NA	TRBD1	TRBJ1-4	TRBV4-3	18
TGTGCCAGCAGCTTAGGGGAACAGGGAGGCAATTCACCCCTCCACTTT	CASSLGEQGGNSPLHF	few	NA	TRBJ1-6	TRBV7-9	16
TGCGCCAGCAGCCCCGCCGGGACAGGGAGATGGAATTCCAATGAAAAACTGTTTTTT	CASSPAGTGRWNSNEKLFF	NA	TRBD1	TRBJ1-4	TRBV4-1	19
TGCGCCAGCAGCTTGCCCCAGGGTTCGGAAAACACTGAAGCTTTCTTT	CASSLPQGSENTEAFF	NA	NA	TRBJ1-1	TRBV5-1	16
TGTGCCAGCAGTGTGGAACCGACAGGCCGTGGGTACTTC	CASSVEPTGRGYF	NA	NA	TRBJ2-5	TRBV28	13
TGCGCCAGCAGCTTGGGCGGGCGAGAGACAGATACGCAGTATTTT	CASSLGGRETDTQYF	NA	NA	TRBJ2-3	TRBV5-1	15
TGTGCTAGTGGTTTGGTACTCGCCGGAGATAATTCACCCCTCCACTTT	CASGLVLAGDNSPLHF	NA	NA	TRBJ1-6	TRBV12-5	16
TGTGCCAGCTCACCATCTAGCGGGGGGATCACAGATACGCAGTATTTT	CASSPSSGGITDTQYF	NA	TRBD2	TRBJ2-3	TRBV18	16
TGTGCCAGCAGCCAGGACTCGTCTTTGTACAATGAGCAGTTCTTC	CASSQDSSLYNEQFF	NA	NA	TRBJ2-1	TRBV11-3	15
TGTGCCAGCACTTCACCCGGGGGACTCTACGAGCAGTACTTC	CASTSPGGLYEQYF	NA	NA	TRBJ2-7	TRBV11-2	14
TGTGCCAGCAGTTCTAGCGGGGGGGCGTTTAGCTACGAGCAGTACTTC	CASSSSGGAFSYEQYF	NA	TRBD2	TRBJ2-7	TRBV28	16
TGTGCCAGCAGCTACGACACTAAAATCTACGAGCAGTACTTC	CASSYDTKIYEQYF	NA	NA	TRBJ2-7	TRBV5-6	14
TGTGCCAGCAGCTCTCAGGGGAACACTGAAGCTTTCTTT	CASSSQGNTEAFF	NA	NA	TRBJ1-1	TRBV7-6	13
TGTGCCAGTAGTCAATGGACAGGGGAGGACGAGCAGTACTTC	CASSQWTGEDEQYF	NA	TRBD1	TRBJ2-7	TRBV19	14
TGTGCCAGCTCACCACGGGCAGCTCAAGAGACCCAGTACTTC	CASSPRAAQETQYF	NA	NA	TRBJ2-5	TRBV18	14
TGTGCCAGTTGGTCCTCGACAGGGAATAATTCACCCCTCCACTTT	CASWSSTGNNSPLHF	NA	TRBD1	TRBJ1-6	TRBV6-4	15
TGTGCCAGCAGTTTTGAAACAGCAAATCAGCCCCAGCATTTT	CASSFETANQPQHF	NA	NA	TRBJ1-5	TRBV6-6	14
TGTGCCAGCAGCTCCGGACAGGGTGGTAATTCACCCCTCCACTTT	CASSSGQGGNSPLHF	NA	TRBD1	TRBJ1-6	TRBV7-9	15
TGTGCCAGTAGTACCGTTCGGCAGGAGGATTCACCCCTCCACTTT	CASSTVRQEDSPLHF	NA	NA	TRBJ1-6	TRBV19	15
TGTGCCACCCGTCAGGGCTTACAAAACATTCAGTACTTC	CATRQGLQNIQYF	few	NA	TRBJ2-4	TRBV25-1	13
TGTGCCAGCAGTACAGGGTGGGGCTATGGCTACACCTTC	CASSTGWGYGYTF	NA	NA	TRBJ1-2	TRBV6-1	13
TGCAGCGTTGTTCAGGGGGCCCACGAGCAGTACTTC	CSVVQGAHEQYF	NA	TRBD1	TRBJ2-7	TRBV29-1	12
TGTGCCAGCAGTTTCAGAGGGGGCGCGAGGGAGCAGTACTTC	CASSFRGGAREQYF	NA	TRBD1	TRBJ2-7	TRBV28	14
TGTGCCAGCAGTGAACCCGGCCCCCAGGGTATCACTGAAGCTTTCTTT	CASSEPGPQGITEAFF	NA	NA	TRBJ1-1	TRBV6-1	16
TGTGCCTGGAGACGGGCAGGGGGCGATGAAAAACTGTTTTTT	CAWRRAGGDEKLFF	NA	TRBD1	TRBJ1-4	TRBV30	14
TGTGCCAGCAGTGATTTGGTGGGACAGCCCCAGCATTTT	CASSDLVGQPQHF	NA	NA	TRBJ1-5	TRBV6-1	13
TGTGCCAGCAGCTCGGGGCAGAGCGAGTACTGGGAGACCCAGTACTTC	CASSSGQSEYWETQYF	NA	NA	TRBJ2-5	TRBV11-2	16
TGTGCCAGCAGCTTAAGAGGAGGGTCAGAGACCCAGTACTTC	CASSLRGGSETQYF	NA	NA	TRBJ2-5	TRBV7-2	14
TGTGCCAGCAAAACGGCTTTTTCCTCTGGAAACACCATATATTTT	CASKTAFSSGNTIYF	NA	NA	TRBJ1-3	TRBV6-6	15
TGTGCCAGCAGCCCCTCGGGGAGGGGGACCTCTTTGTCGCAGTATTTT	CASSPSGRGTSLSQYF	NA	NA	TRBJ2-3	TRBV9	16
TGTGCCAGCAGTTTTCCCGCCGCAGGGGGCTACACCTTC	CASSFPAAGGYTF	NA	NA	TRBJ1-2	TRBV28	13
TGTGCCAGCAGCCAGCGGGAGCGGGCCTACAATGAGCAGTTCTTC	CASSQRERAYNEQFF	NA	TRBD2	TRBJ2-1	TRBV7-9	15
TGCAGCGTTGAGACAGGGGCACATCAGCCCCAGCATTTT	CSVETGAHQPQHF	NA	TRBD1	TRBJ1-5	TRBV29-1	13
TGTGCCAGAAGCTTGGGAGACCCTGTGGGCGAGCAGTACTTC	CARSLGDPVGEQYF	NA	NA	TRBJ2-7	TRBV5-3	14
TGTGCCAGCAGCTCCCGACAGGGGAATAATTCACCCCTCCACTTT	CASSSRQGNNSPLHF	NA	TRBD1	TRBJ1-6	TRBV5-6	15
TGTGCCAGCAGCCCCACGGACAGGGCACATGAAGCTTTCTTT	CASSPTDRAHEAFF	NA	TRBD1	TRBJ1-1	TRBV11-2	14
TGTGCCAGCCCCCGGGACAGGGGCTACGAGCAGTACTTC	CASPRDRGYEQYF	once	TRBD1	TRBJ2-7	TRBV6-4	13
TGTGCCAGCAGCTTAGATCGAGGCCCGCAGTATTTT	CASSLDRGPQYF	NA	NA	TRBJ2-3	TRBV11-3	12
TGCGCCAGCAGCCAAGATCGGACAGTGGGAAGGGGCTACACCTTC	CASSQDRTVGRGYTF	NA	NA	TRBJ1-2	TRBV4-1	15
TGTGCCACCATCCCCACGGTGAACTATGGCTACACCTTC	CATIPTVNYGYTF	NA	NA	TRBJ1-2	TRBV10-3	13
TGCAGCGTTTGGCCGAGGTCCCCAGATACGCAGTATTTT	CSVWPRSPDTQYF	NA	NA	TRBJ2-3	TRBV29-1	13
TGTGCCAGCAGCCTAGACGGCTTAACGGACACCATATATTTT	CASSLDGLTDTIYF	NA	NA	TRBJ1-3	TRBV6-1	14
TGTGCCAGTATTGGGACACTTTACAATGAGCAGTTCTTC	CASIGTLYNEQFF	NA	NA	TRBJ2-1	TRBV19	13
TGCGCCAGCAGTCTCGGTAGACAGGGCTGGACCACTGAAGCTTTCTTT	CASSLGRQGWTTEAFF	NA	TRBD1	TRBJ1-1	TRBV5-1	16
TGTGCCAGCAGCTTAGGTCCCTCGAGCGGCCGGCTAGAGCAGTTCTTC	CASSLGPSSGRLEQFF	NA	NA	TRBJ2-1	TRBV11-3	16
TGTGCCAGCAGCTCCAGAGGCGGAATCACAGATACGCAGTATTTT	CASSSRGGITDTQYF	NA	NA	TRBJ2-3	TRBV11-3	15
TGTGCCTGGACCTTCGACCGGGGCGGCTCACCCCTCCACTTT	CAWTFDRGGSPLHF	NA	NA	TRBJ1-6	TRBV30	14
TGCAGCGTGACTATCCAAGAGACCCAGTACTTC	CSVTIQETQYF	NA	NA	TRBJ2-5	TRBV29-1	11